The present T cell receptor beta chain was sequenced within a study of cytomegalovirus exposure and HLA in healthy donors. 60 Vbeta and 13 Jbeta primers were used in PCR. Here immunoSEQ multiplex PCR was the method, and the copy in TCRdb shows in-frame clones only, minus some. The sample consists of about 150,000 clones, more than 75% of them appearing once. The CDR3 has 15 amino acids. Germline CDR1 SGHTA, CDR2 FQGTGA. The V end was cut by 6 bases, the J end by 4 bases, with 17 bases between. This chain connects TRBV7-3 to TRBJ2-3, with D possibly matching TRBD2 (6 bases). Sequenced sample: PBMCs. This TCR was recovered from a woman aged 40 to 49 in good health and CMV-seropositive. The CDR3 spells CASSSGTSKSDTQYF. For the CDR3, the DNA is TGTGCCAGCAGTTCCGGGACTTCCAAGTCAGATACGCAGTATTTT.